The next 16 T cell receptor beta chains were all read from a single sample in a study of technical replicates of blood from a few donors. TCRdb's table, derived via immunoSEQ multiplex PCR, lists solely in-frame clones and lacks some. The sample yields 80,000 or so clones, about 95% seen once. Material: T cells isolated from PBMCs. These receptors were obtained from a human donor in good health.

The V and J genes are TRBV9 and TRBJ2-5; possibly TRBD1 for D (5 bases). The CDR3 consists of 13 residues. Trimming shortened V by 3 bases and J by 1 base, and 7 bases separated the two germline ends. Germline V gene lookup returns CDR1 SGDLS and CDR2 YYNGEE. Here the CDR3 reads CASSGTLQETQYF. The CDR3 bases are TGTGCCAGCAGCGGGACACTCCAAGAGACCCAGTACTTC.

This clone was detected once. V gene TRBV2 combines with J gene TRBJ1-2; 7 bases agree with TRBD1. Germline lookup yields CDR1 SNHLY and CDR2 FYNNEI. The ends lost 9 bases at V and 2 bases at J; junction bases unmatched: 6. The CDR3 has 13 residues. This CDR3 is CARQGKFNYGYTF. The DNA for the CDR3 is TGTGCCAGACAGGGGAAGTTCAACTATGGCTACACCTTC.

J is TRBJ2-7 and V is TRBV6-5; 7 bases line up with TRBD1. The V gene's germline CDR1 is MNHEY and CDR2 SVGAGI. V was clipped by 10 bases and J by 1 base; unmatched bases: 10. There are 14 residues in the CDR3. CDR3 amino acids: CATSRGRGSYEQYF. The CDR3 DNA is TGTGCCACCTCAAGGGGCAGGGGGTCCTACGAGCAGTACTTC.

V usage is TRBV7-9 and J usage is TRBJ1-1, with D perhaps TRBD1 (5 bases). The length of the CDR3 is 12 residues. Trimming cost V 3 bases and J 6 bases, with 8 bases left between them. Germline CDR1 is SEHNR and CDR2 is FQNEAQ (reference sequence). The CDR3 DNA reads as TGTGCCAGCAGCTTCCAGGGCCCTGAAGCTTTCTTT. This codes for CASSFQGPEAFF.

V usage is TRBV25-1 and J usage is TRBJ1-5; D is unclear. This CDR3 is built from 13 residues. Germline V CDR1 and CDR2: MGHDK, SYGVNS. The V gene lost 6 bases and the J gene lost 3 bases, with 9 bases spanning the gap. CDR3 protein: CASRGQVNQPQHF. The CDR3 DNA sequence: TGTGCCAGCAGGGGTCAGGTCAATCAGCCCCAGCATTTT.

This chain links TRBV9 with TRBJ2-7; 12 nucleotides align to TRBD2. The germline gives CDR1 SGDLS, CDR2 YYNGEE. V lost 4 bases to trimming and J lost 3 bases; unmatched junction nucleotides: 5. The CDR3 has 15 residues. The CDR3 is CASSPRTSGVYEQYF. DNA for the CDR3: TGTGCCAGCAGCCCCAGGACTAGCGGGGTCTACGAGCAGTACTTC.

The chain uses TRBV2 and TRBJ2-7; tentative D call: TRBD1 (8 bases). Germline V gene lookup returns CDR1 SNHLY and CDR2 FYNNEI. V lost 8 bases and J 3 bases, leaving 20 bases between the germline ends. The CDR3 totals 15 residues. The CDR3 is CASEGTGGRNYEQYF. The CDR3 DNA reads TGTGCCAGCGAAGGGACAGGCGGGAGAAACTACGAGCAGTACTTC.

The chain recombines TRBV11-3 with TRBJ2-7, with 8 nucleotides matching TRBD2. This CDR3 has 15 amino acids. Germline loops: CDR1 SGHNT, CDR2 YENEEA. The junction had 9 bases not matched to a gene; V was cut back by 5 bases and J by 3 bases. In DNA, the CDR3 is TGTGCCAGCAGCCGTAGGCTAGCGGGTGACTACGAGCAGTACTTC. Protein sequence: CASSRRLAGDYEQYF.

The table lists this clone with a few counts. This rearrangement joins TRBV27 to TRBJ1-1, with D perhaps TRBD1 (5 bases). The CDR3 loop spans 12 amino acids. Germline values: CDR1 MNHEY, CDR2 SMNVEV (reference sequence). V shed 5 bases and J shed 4 bases, with 8 bases lying between them. CDR3 nucleotides: TGTGCCAGCAGTCCCGGGGGCACTGAAGCTTTCTTT. This sequence encodes CASSPGGTEAFF.

The chain combines TRBV6-4 with TRBJ2-3, with 11 bases identical to TRBD2. This CDR3 spans 15 amino acids. The V segment lost 4 bases and the J segment 0 bases; nucleotides outside the gene matches: 0. Germline loops: CDR1 MRHNA, CDR2 SNTAGT. CDR3 in DNA: TGTGCCAGCAGTGGACTAGCGGGAAGCACAGATACGCAGTATTTT. It encodes CASSGLAGSTDTQYF.

The chain couples TRBV19 to TRBJ2-7, with 8 nucleotides matching TRBD1. CDR3 size: 16 residues. Per the germline V gene, CDR1 is LNHDA and CDR2 is SQIVND (reference sequence). After removal of 5 bases from V and 7 bases from J, the junction contained 16 bases not matched to a gene. The CDR3 reads CASSLSDRDSPVEQYF. CDR3 sequence (DNA): TGTGCCAGTAGTTTGTCGGACAGGGACTCCCCAGTTGAGCAGTACTTC.

The chain has TRBV6-6 and TRBJ2-7; tentatively, D is TRBD2 (5 bases). The CDR3 sequence is 15 residues long. The germline CDR1 and CDR2 sequences are MNHNY and SVGAGI (reference sequence). Trimming removed 8 bases from V and 7 bases from J, with 24 bases in between. CDR3 coding DNA: TGTGCCAGCTCGCGGAGAGGGTTTCTATTATTTGAGCAGTACTTC. This sequence encodes CASSRRGFLLFEQYF.

The rearrangement uses TRBV9 and TRBJ2-7; D may be TRBD1 (6 bases). The germline V and J ends were trimmed by 3 bases and 3 bases, with 13 bases remaining between them. This CDR3 spans 14 amino acids. Per germline, CDR1 SGDLS and CDR2 YYNGEE. The CDR3 nucleotides are TGTGCCAGCAGCGAGTGGGACAATAACTACGAGCAGTACTTC. This translates into CASSEWDNNYEQYF.

This clone was observed a few times. The chain links TRBV10-3 to TRBJ1-1; 8 nucleotides match TRBD1. The V and J ends lost 4 bases and 4 bases, in that order; junction bases with no gene match: 5. Germline V lookup: CDR1 ENHRY, CDR2 SYGVKD. The CDR3 spans 14 residues. CDR3 loop: CAISGGQGITEAFF. In DNA, the CDR3 is TGTGCCATCAGTGGAGGACAGGGTATCACTGAAGCTTTCTTT.

This clone showed up just once. The chain couples TRBV27 to TRBJ2-7; 8 nucleotides line up with TRBD2. The CDR3 contains 14 residues. Unmatched junction bases numbered 4, after V lost 5 bases and J lost 1 base. The germline V gene encodes CDR1 MNHEY and CDR2 SMNVEV (reference sequence). Written as DNA, the CDR3 is TGTGCCAGCAGTCACGGGAGGGAGTCCTACGAGCAGTACTTC. Translated: CASSHGRESYEQYF.

The gene calls are TRBV14 and TRBJ2-7, with D unresolved. The V and J ends lost 1 base and 6 bases respectively, with 10 bases between them. The germline V gene encodes CDR1 SGHDN and CDR2 FVKESK. This CDR3 region has 13 residues. This chain's CDR3 is CASSQVLVSEQYF. In DNA, the CDR3 is TGTGCCAGCAGCCAAGTTTTGGTTAGCGAGCAGTACTTC.